This T cell receptor (beta chain) was documented in a study of blood T cell repertoires in COVID-19 (dated by TCRdb to about 2020). Context from the whole study: The collaborator samples originated in the United States, Italy and Spain and spanned the acute and convalescent phases of COVID-19. The prospective study material was composed of cDNA or gDNA derived from T cells, B-cell-depleted T cells, or PBMCs. The dataset comprised deeply sampled blood TCRbeta repertoires from subjects exposed to, actively infected with, or recovered from COVID-19. The repertoires were made available in a free public database intended to serve as a resource for research on the immune response to SARS-CoV-2. The samples were drawn from two sources: the first 160 participants of the ongoing ImmuneRACE study, and 1,000 to 1,500 subjects contributed by 6 global collaborators. Nearly every sample came with metadata listing a de-identified subject ID, COVID-19 status, age in years and sex. HLA class I and class II types, where available, came from metadata supplied by the sample provider rather than from assay-based typing. Summary of the overall study and its limitations: How much clinical and demographic metadata was included differed by source and by participant, and the metadata was provided uncurated.

TCRbeta CDR3 regions were amplified from genomic DNA using the immunoSEQ Assay, a bias-controlled multiplex PCR. Per the authors' processing: Nucleated cell counts per sample were estimated from amplification of reference gene primers within the assay. To quantify the absolute abundance of each unique TCRbeta CDR3 rearrangement, sequence reads were collapsed and filtered. For each sample, productive Simpson clonality was calculated as the square root of Simpson's diversity index over productive rearrangements. This is the immuneACCESS table as TCRdb keeps it, with only in-frame sequences that have V and J called. A part of the clones is gone; compared with another copy, unresolved V genes explain less than half, and the rest is unexplained. V and J calls and clone size are as listed in that table; D and trimming were resolved from the DNA. This sample comprises roughly 110,000 clones, over 70% of them detected only once. The ten largest clones represent 1.5% to 1.9% of the sample.

As concerns this clone: No cognate antigen has been identified for it. The sample holds no much larger clone one base away, and base qualities are not on file.

Each collaborating institution followed its own protocols to collect whole blood in K2EDTA tubes. For TCRbeta analysis, collaborators shipped samples in one of three forms: frozen whole blood, isolated PBMCs, or DNA extracted from either of those sample types. The CDR3 measures 14 amino acids from cysteine to phenylalanine. The retained sequence is limited to the CDR3, 42 bases, with the frame set at the first base. Relative to germline, V is 3 bases shorter and J is 7 bases shorter, with 13 bases between their ends. CDR1 and CDR2 are drawn from the germline V gene: MNHNS, SASEGT. The chain uses TRBV6-1 and TRBJ1-5; the D gene is perhaps TRBD1, from 6 matching bases. This TCR was sampled from a man in his forties or fifties with acute or convalescent COVID-19. Input material: peripheral blood. The base sequence is TGTGCCAGCAGTGAGCTACAGGGCCGACAGCCCCAGCATTTT. This sequence encodes CASSELQGRQPQHF.